This T cell receptor beta chain was sequenced for a study of shared clonotypes between healthy human individuals. Across the study: Three plates each covered CD4 naive and memory; CD8 naive two, CD8 memory one.

Findings and caveats of the study: Rarefaction showed that sequencing of sorted subsets was incomplete (despite large depth).

Sequencing was performed with immunoSEQ multiplex PCR; in TCRdb, only in-frame clones are kept and a portion is missing. There are hundreds of thousands of clones in the sample; almost 97% occur only once, and roughly 0.06% lies in the top ten. The length of the CDR3 is 15 residues. Germline V gives CDR1 SEHNR, CDR2 FQNEAQ (reference sequence). The J segment lost 7 bases and the V segment lost 5 bases, leaving 13 bases of the junction unmatched. In regard to this clone: Its antigen is not known.

Nashville, Tennessee was home to all donors, each a Caucasian adult. The sequence was obtained from a woman aged 25 to 39 in good health. The sequenced sample was naive CD4+ T cells sorted from blood. Sample subset: CD45RA+ positively selected. The V and J genes are TRBV7-9 and TRBJ2-7; 8 bases map to TRBD2. This chain's CDR3 is CASSQAGVSFREQYF. CDR3 bases: TGTGCCAGCAGCCAAGCGGGAGTGAGTTTTCGGGAGCAGTACTTC.